The 5 T cell receptor beta chains below come from one sample, sequenced in a study of shared clonotypes between healthy human individuals. The assay was immunoSEQ multiplex PCR, and TCRdb's table has in-frame clones only and misses some. The data show some 580,000 clones, roughly 98% seen once. The naive CD8 population came from CD45RO-negative cells selected for CCR7, without terminally differentiated effector memory CD45RA+ cells. What was sequenced was naive CD8+ T cells sorted from blood. The source of these receptors is a man aged 25 to 40 in good health.

The rearrangement joins TRBV7-8 to TRBJ2-1; TRBD1 matches 10 bases. After removal of 4 bases from V and 8 bases from J, the junction contained 5 bases not matched to a gene. Per the germline V gene, CDR1 is SGHVS and CDR2 is FQNEAQ. The CDR3 is 14 residues long. CDR3 region: CASSWDRGFYEQFF. CDR3 nucleotides: TGTGCCAGCAGCTGGGACAGGGGCTTCTATGAGCAGTTCTTC. The variable domain in full, completed from reference TRBV7-8 and TRBJ2-1, reads GAGVSQSPRYKVAKRGQDVALRCDPISGHVSLFWYQQALGQGPEFLTYFQNEAQLDKSGLPSDRFFAERPEGSVSTLKIQRTQQEDSAVYLCASSWDRGFYEQFFGPGTRLTVL.

The J gene is TRBJ1-2, the V gene TRBV7-2; the D gene is possibly TRBD1 (5 bases). CDR3 length: 15 amino acids. Trimming shortened V by 5 bases and J by 4 bases, and 17 bases separated the two germline ends. The germline V gene has CDR1 SGHTA and CDR2 FQGNSA. The CDR3 spells CASSLTPGTVYGYTF. In DNA, the CDR3 is TGTGCCAGCAGCCTGACCCCAGGGACGGTCTATGGCTACACCTTC.

The rearrangement joins TRBV10-2 to TRBJ2-2, with D maybe TRBD1 (6 bases). The CDR3 has 15 amino acids. Deletions cut 8 bases from V and 6 bases from J, with 19 bases between. CDR1 and CDR2 (germline): WSHSY, SAAADI. The chain's CDR3 is CASVGGSFPPGELFF. In DNA, the CDR3 is TGCGCCAGCGTTGGGGGCAGCTTTCCACCCGGGGAGCTGTTTTTT.

The chain is built from TRBV11-2 and TRBJ2-1; D is tentatively TRBD1 or TRBD2 (5 bases each). CDR1 is SGHAT, CDR2 FQNNGV, per germline. The V and J ends lost 2 bases and 0 bases respectively, with 11 bases between them. This CDR3 is built from 16 residues. In DNA form, the CDR3 reads TGTGCCAGCAGCTTAAACGGGGCTAACTCCTACAATGAGCAGTTCTTC. Translated: CASSLNGANSYNEQFF.

The rearrangement links TRBV27 to TRBJ1-5, with D tentatively TRBD1 (6 bases). Germline CDR1 MNHEY, CDR2 SMNVEV (reference sequence). Deletions cut 4 bases from V and 6 bases from J, with 13 bases between. CDR3 length: 14 amino acids. The CDR3 nucleotides are TGTGCCAGCAGTTATTTACAGGGCTCTCAGCCCCAGCATTTT. Protein product: CASSYLQGSQPQHF.